Listed below are T cell receptor beta chains from one sample, sequenced in a study of OX40 agonist ivuxolimab in advanced cancers. The data were produced by immunoSEQ multiplex PCR, yet TCRdb's version contains in-frame clones alone and is incomplete. Counted here are roughly 70,000 clones, approximately 88% occurring once; the ten biggest clones make up over 2.5%. This material consisted of CD4+ or CD8+ T cells sorted from blood, taken in a trial of the OX40 agonist ivuxolimab. These receptors came from an adult with an advanced solid tumor such as melanoma, head and neck, liver or kidney cancer. Both conserved end residues are part of each CDR3. The D gene is left open where the match is weak. Size is omitted from some rows. Given values are once, few, many or a class for expanded clones.

TRBV2	TRBJ2-7	NA	NA	CASSDALSRQYF	TGTGCCAGCAGTGATGCCCTTAGTCGGCAGTACTTC
TRBV11-2	TRBJ1-2	NA	NA	CASSRYPGSGYTF	TGTGCCAGCAGCCGGTATCCAGGGTCTGGCTACACCTTC
TRBV5-1	TRBJ1-2	NA	TRBD1	CASSLGQGTYGYTF	TGCGCCAGCAGCTTAGGACAGGGCACCTATGGCTACACCTTC
TRBV27	TRBJ2-3	NA	TRBD2	CASRTSGRWDTQYF	TGTGCCAGCCGGACTAGCGGGAGATGGGATACGCAGTATTTT
TRBV19	TRBJ2-1	NA	TRBD2	CASSTRTSGRVYEQFF	TGTGCCAGTAGTACCCGGACTAGCGGGAGAGTTTATGAGCAGTTCTTC
TRBV19	TRBJ2-1	NA	TRBD2	CASSVTGGLYNEQFF	TGTGCCAGTAGTGTAACGGGAGGGCTTTACAATGAGCAGTTCTTC
TRBV5-4	TRBJ2-7	NA	NA	CASSLAHYSYEQYF	TGTGCCAGCAGCTTGGCCCACTACTCCTACGAGCAGTACTTC
TRBV25-1	TRBJ2-5	NA	NA	CASSEYRGYGETQYF	TGTGCCAGCAGTGAATATCGGGGGTACGGAGAGACCCAGTACTTC
TRBV5-6	TRBJ2-6	NA	NA	CASSLMRSSGANVLTF	TGTGCCAGCAGCTTGATGCGGAGCAGTGGGGCCAACGTCCTGACTTTC
TRBV28	TRBJ1-3	NA	NA	CASSSVISYSGNTIYF	TGTGCCAGCAGTTCCGTTATCTCCTATTCTGGAAACACCATATATTTT
TRBV18	TRBJ1-5	once	TRBD1	CASSLGQGVGNQPQHF	TGTGCCAGCTCCCTCGGACAGGGAGTAGGGAATCAGCCCCAGCATTTT
TRBV4-1	TRBJ1-3	NA	NA	CASSHIVGTRSSGNTIYF	TGCGCCAGCAGCCACATAGTTGGTACACGGAGCTCTGGAAACACCATATATTTT
TRBV7-9	TRBJ2-2	NA	TRBD2	CASSLASGSTGELFF	TGTGCCAGCAGCTTAGCTAGCGGGAGCACCGGGGAGCTGTTTTTT
TRBV25-1	TRBJ2-5	NA	TRBD2	CASHGLAGETQYF	TGTGCCAGCCATGGACTAGCTGGAGAGACCCAGTACTTC
TRBV2	TRBJ1-2	few	NA	CASSGGRTIYGYTF	TGTGCCAGCAGTGGAGGGCGGACTATCTATGGCTACACCTTC
TRBV27	TRBJ2-2	NA	NA	CASSLKAGRGTGELFF	TGTGCCAGCAGTTTAAAGGCGGGGCGCGGAACCGGGGAGCTGTTTTTT
TRBV18	TRBJ1-4	NA	NA	CASSDQGKGEKLFF	TGTGCCAGCTCAGATCAGGGCAAGGGCGAAAAACTGTTTTTT
TRBV7-9	TRBJ2-1	NA	TRBD2	CASSRSGRPYNEQFF	TGTGCCAGCAGCCGTAGCGGGAGGCCTTACAATGAGCAGTTCTTC
TRBV19	TRBJ2-7	NA	NA	CASKHAGSYEQYF	TGTGCCAGTAAGCATGCAGGGTCCTACGAGCAGTACTTC
TRBV30	TRBJ2-7	NA	NA	CAWNSWTKGFYEQYF	TGTGCCTGGAATTCGTGGACAAAGGGTTTCTACGAGCAGTACTTC
TRBV19	TRBJ2-5	NA	TRBD1	CASSRTGGGETQYF	TGTGCCAGTAGTAGGACAGGGGGCGGCGAGACCCAGTACTTC
TRBV5-4	TRBJ1-6	NA	NA	CASSTGPYSPLHF	TGTGCCAGCAGTACGGGTCCCTATTCACCCCTCCACTTT
TRBV7-9	TRBJ2-3	NA	NA	CASSLQGIGTDTQYF	TGTGCCAGCAGCTTACAGGGGATCGGGACAGATACGCAGTATTTT